One T cell receptor (beta chain) is described in this entry. Its antigen is undetermined. The V end lost 10 bases, the J end lost 1 base, and 14 bases lay between the germline ends. Germline lookup yields CDR1 ENHRY and CDR2 SYGVKD. The CDR3 covers 14 residues. The material for each subset, its genomic DNA, was split evenly across several immunoSEQ plates. The assay was immunoSEQ multiplex PCR, and TCRdb's table has in-frame clones only and misses some. The repertoire holds about 1.9 million clones, with 93% as singletons. The data derive from a study of shared clonotypes between healthy human individuals. Across the whole study: Three plates were used per donor for CD4 naive, three for CD4 memory, two for CD8 naive and one for CD8 memory.

CD45RO-negative, CCR7-selected cells formed the naive CD8 fraction, which excluded terminally differentiated effector memory CD45RA+ cells. Study-wide points: Shared clonotypes: approximately 4.5% naive CD4, under 4% naive CD8, roughly 2.4% memory CD4, 0.4% to 0.5% memory CD8. Generation probabilities of non-shared clonotypes were lower (relative to those shared by all four donors).

V and J are TRBV10-3 and TRBJ1-5; possibly TRBD1 for D (5 bases). This clonotype was obtained from a man between 18 and 29 years old in good health. Some clones in this sample may be carry-over from other donors' samples. Input material: naive CD8+ T cells from PBMCs. This CDR3 reads CATYGGVSNQPQHF. CDR3 in DNA: TGTGCCACTTACGGGGGTGTGAGCAATCAGCCCCAGCATTTT.